This T cell receptor beta chain was identified during a study of patients and donors after allogeneic stem cell transplantation. In its sample, this clonotype was seen a few times. Trimming shortened V by 7 bases and J by 3 bases, and 10 bases separated the two germline ends. Germline CDR1 SEHNR, CDR2 FQNEAQ (reference sequence). The CDR3 is 12 amino acids. TCRdb called the RT-PCR reads again in MiXCR, with one record for every CDR3 protein. Among roughly 960,000 distinct CDR3 sequences listed, over 15% were seen once. The chain employs TRBV7-9 and TRBJ2-7; no clear D gene. The sequenced sample was blood, either unsorted or a sorted T cell fraction (not recorded which). The receptor was isolated from a human donor who was either an allogeneic HSCT recipient or a stem cell or donor lymphocyte infusion donor (not recorded which). It is not recorded whose cells these are; they may come from a transplant donor. The CDR3 nucleotides read TGTGCCAGCAACCTTGACAACTACGAGCAGTACTTC. Translation gives CASNLDNYEQYF.